This T cell receptor beta chain was identified during a study of T cell responses to AZD1222 COVID-19 vaccine. Broader study findings: The study sampled repertoires only after the peak T cell response. Following two doses of AZD1222, Spike-specific TCR breadth and depth rose.

Concerning this clone: The antigen is unknown.

Profiling relied on immunoSEQ multiplex PCR, and the TCRdb table lists in-frame clones only, not all of them. The table shows 45,000 or so clones, with roughly 90% occurring only once. There are 14 residues in the CDR3. The ends lost 5 bases at V and 3 bases at J; junction bases unmatched: 4. CDR1 ENHRY and CDR2 SYGVKD come from the germline V gene. The material sequenced was peripheral blood, taken 28 days after the second AZD1222 dose. This sequence joins TRBV10-3 and TRBJ2-3, with 8 nucleotides matching TRBD1. This TCR came from an adult who received the AZD1222 COVID-19 vaccine. The CDR3 reads CAISRQGRTDTQYF. In DNA, the CDR3 is TGTGCCATCAGTAGACAGGGGAGGACAGATACGCAGTATTTT.